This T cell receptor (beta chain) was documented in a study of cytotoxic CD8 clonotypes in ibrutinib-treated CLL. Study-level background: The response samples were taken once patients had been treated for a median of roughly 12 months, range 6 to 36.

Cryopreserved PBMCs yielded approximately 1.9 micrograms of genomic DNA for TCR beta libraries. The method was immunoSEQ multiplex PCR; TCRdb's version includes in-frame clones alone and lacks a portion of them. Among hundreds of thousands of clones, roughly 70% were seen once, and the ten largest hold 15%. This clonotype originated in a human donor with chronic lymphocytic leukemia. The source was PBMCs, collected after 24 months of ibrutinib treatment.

The CDR3 DNA sequence: TGTGCCAGCAGTTTTTTCCTCGGGCCCGGTCCGGAAAAACTGTTTTTT. This codes for CASSFFLGPGPEKLFF. The gene calls are TRBV27 and TRBJ1-4, with unresolved D. Between the trimmed V and J ends, which lost 3 bases and 8 bases, there was a span of 19 bases. Germline V gene sequence: CDR1 MNHEY, CDR2 SMNVEV (reference sequence). CDR3 length: 16 amino acids.